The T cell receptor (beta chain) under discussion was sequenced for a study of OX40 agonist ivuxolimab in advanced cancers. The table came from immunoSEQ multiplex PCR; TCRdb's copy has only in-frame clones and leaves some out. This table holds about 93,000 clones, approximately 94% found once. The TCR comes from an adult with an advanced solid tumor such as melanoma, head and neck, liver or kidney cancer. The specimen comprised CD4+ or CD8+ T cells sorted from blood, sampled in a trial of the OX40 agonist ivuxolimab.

This CDR3 is CASNGPGVGEQYF. Here the CDR3 DNA reads TGTGCCAGCAATGGGCCAGGGGTGGGGGAGCAGTACTTC. The rearrangement uses TRBV2 and TRBJ2-7; D possibly corresponds to TRBD1 (6 bases). V was cut by 7 bases and J by 7 bases, with 17 bases left in between. CDR1 and CDR2 from the germline V gene are SNHLY and FYNNEI. CDR3 length: 13 residues.